This TCR beta chain is drawn from a study of T cells after yellow fever vaccination. Regarding the study as a whole: Detected again after the booster were most primary-vaccination clones, at nearly 97% CD4 and roughly 88% CD8.

This clonotype turned up a few times. TCRdb analysed the 5' RACE reads with MiXCR anew, one entry per CDR3 protein. The table records around 40,000 distinct CDR3 sequences, approximately 6.3% of them present only once. This CDR3 has 14 residues. Per germline, CDR1 SEHNR and CDR2 FQNEAQ (reference sequence). The V segment lost 6 bases and the J segment 5 bases; nucleotides outside the gene matches: 1. The chain has TRBV7-9 and TRBJ2-1; TRBD2 agrees at 13 bases. The clonotype comes from a man aged 30 to 45 who received the YFV17D yellow fever vaccine. This sample comprised CD8+ T cells not binding an NS4B(214-222) dextramer, sorted from PBMCs, obtained 45 days after the yellow fever booster vaccination. The CDR3 region has the DNA TGTGCCAGCAGTGGGACTAGCGGGAACAATGAGCAGTTCTTC. It specifies CASSGTSGNNEQFF.